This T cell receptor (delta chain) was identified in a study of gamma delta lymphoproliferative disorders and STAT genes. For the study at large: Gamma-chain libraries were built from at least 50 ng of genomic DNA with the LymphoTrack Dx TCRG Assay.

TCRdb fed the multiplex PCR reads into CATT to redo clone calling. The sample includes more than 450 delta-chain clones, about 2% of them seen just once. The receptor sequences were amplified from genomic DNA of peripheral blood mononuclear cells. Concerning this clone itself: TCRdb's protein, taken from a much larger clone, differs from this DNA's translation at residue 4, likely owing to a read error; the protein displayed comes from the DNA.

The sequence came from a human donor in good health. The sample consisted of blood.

CDR3 DNA: TGTGCTCTTAGGGAACTCGCTCTCTTCCTCCGGCCGGGGGTTCATGGTACCGATAAACTCATCTTT. Amino acid sequence: CALRELALFLRPGVHGTDKLIF. The V call is TRDV1, the J call TRDJ1; D perhaps matches TRDD2 (6 bases). The CDR3 length is 22 residues. CDR1 is TSWWSYY and CDR2 is QGS in the germline V gene.